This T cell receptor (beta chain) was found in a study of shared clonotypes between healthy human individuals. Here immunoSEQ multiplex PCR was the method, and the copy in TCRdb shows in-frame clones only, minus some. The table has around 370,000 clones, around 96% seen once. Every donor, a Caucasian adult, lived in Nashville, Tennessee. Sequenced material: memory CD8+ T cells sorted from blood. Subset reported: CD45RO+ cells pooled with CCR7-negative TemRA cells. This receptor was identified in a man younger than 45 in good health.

Here the CDR3 DNA reads TGTGCCAGCAGCTTAGGGGGAGGGTACTTCAGGGGCTACACCTTC. Translation gives CASSLGGGYFRGYTF. The V call is TRBV11-2, the J call TRBJ1-2; D is unclear. CDR3 size: 15 residues. CDR1 SGHAT and CDR2 FQNNGV come from the germline V gene. V was cut by 1 base and J by 8 bases, with 17 bases left in between.